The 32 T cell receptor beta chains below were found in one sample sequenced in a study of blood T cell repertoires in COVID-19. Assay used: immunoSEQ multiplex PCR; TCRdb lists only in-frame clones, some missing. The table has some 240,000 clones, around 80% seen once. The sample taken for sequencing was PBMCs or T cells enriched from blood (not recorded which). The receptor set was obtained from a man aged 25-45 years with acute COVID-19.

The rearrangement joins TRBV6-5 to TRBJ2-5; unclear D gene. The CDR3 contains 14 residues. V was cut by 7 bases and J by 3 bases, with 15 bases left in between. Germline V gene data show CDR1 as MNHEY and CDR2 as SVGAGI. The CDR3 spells CASNRVNREETQYF. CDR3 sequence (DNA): TGTGCCAGCAATCGAGTAAACCGGGAAGAGACCCAGTACTTC.

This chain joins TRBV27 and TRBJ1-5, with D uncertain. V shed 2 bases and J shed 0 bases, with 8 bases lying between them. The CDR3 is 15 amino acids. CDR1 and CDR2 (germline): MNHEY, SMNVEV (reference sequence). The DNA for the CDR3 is TGTGCCAGCAGTTTAGTAGCGAATAGCAATCAGCCCCAGCATTTT. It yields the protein CASSLVANSNQPQHF.

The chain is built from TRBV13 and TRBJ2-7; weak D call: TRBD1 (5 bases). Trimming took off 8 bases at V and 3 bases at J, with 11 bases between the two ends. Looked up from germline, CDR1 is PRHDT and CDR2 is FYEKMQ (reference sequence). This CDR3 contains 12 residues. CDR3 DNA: TGTGCCAGCTCCAGGGCTCACTACGAGCAGTACGTC. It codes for CASSRAHYEQYV.

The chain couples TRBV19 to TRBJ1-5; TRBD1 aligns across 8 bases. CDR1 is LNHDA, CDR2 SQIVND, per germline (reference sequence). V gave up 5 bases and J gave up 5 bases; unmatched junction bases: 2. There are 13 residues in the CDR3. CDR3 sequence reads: CASSPRGHQPQHF. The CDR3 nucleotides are TGTGCCAGTAGTCCCAGGGGGCATCAGCCCCAGCATTTT.

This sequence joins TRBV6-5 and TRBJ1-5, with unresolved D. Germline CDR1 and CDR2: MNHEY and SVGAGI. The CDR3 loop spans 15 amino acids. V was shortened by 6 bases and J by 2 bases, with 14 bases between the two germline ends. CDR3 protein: CASRRDWRGNQPQHF. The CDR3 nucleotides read TGTGCCAGCAGGCGCGACTGGAGGGGCAATCAGCCCCAGCATTTT.

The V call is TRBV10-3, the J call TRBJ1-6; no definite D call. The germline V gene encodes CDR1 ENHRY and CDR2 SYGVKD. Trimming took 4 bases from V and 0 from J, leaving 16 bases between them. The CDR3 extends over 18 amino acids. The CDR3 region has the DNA TGTGCCATCAGTGTTAATCTCGACGGAGCCTCCTATAATTCACCCCTCCACTTT. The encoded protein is CAISVNLDGASYNSPLHF.

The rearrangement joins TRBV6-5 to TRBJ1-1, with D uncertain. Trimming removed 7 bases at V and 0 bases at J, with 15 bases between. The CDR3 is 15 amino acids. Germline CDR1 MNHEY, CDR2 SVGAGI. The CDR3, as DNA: TGTGCCAGCACCCTAGGGAGGGCAATGAACACTGAAGCTTTCTTT. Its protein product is CASTLGRAMNTEAFF.

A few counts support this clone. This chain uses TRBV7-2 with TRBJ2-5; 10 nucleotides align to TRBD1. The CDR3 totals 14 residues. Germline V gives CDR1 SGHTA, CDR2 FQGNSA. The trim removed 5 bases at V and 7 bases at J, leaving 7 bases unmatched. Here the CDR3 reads CASSPSTGGATQYF. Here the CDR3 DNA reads TGTGCCAGCAGCCCTTCGACAGGGGGCGCGACCCAGTACTTC.

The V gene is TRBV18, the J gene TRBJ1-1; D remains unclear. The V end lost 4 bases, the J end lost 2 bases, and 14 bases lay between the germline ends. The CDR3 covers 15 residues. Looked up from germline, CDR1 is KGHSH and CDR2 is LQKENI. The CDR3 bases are TGTGCCAGCTCACATAGAGCTACAGCTAACACTGAAGCTTTCTTT. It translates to CASSHRATANTEAFF.

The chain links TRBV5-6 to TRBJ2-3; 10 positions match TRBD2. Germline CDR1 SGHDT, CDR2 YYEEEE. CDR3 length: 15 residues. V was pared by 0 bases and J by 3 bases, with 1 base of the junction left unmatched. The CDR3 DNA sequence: TGTGCCAGCAGCTTGGCGACTAGCGGGACAGATACGCAGTATTTT. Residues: CASSLATSGTDTQYF.

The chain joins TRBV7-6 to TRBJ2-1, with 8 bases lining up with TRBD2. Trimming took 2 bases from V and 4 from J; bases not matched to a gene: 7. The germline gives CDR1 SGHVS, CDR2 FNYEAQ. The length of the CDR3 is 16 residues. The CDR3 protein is CASSLRRGTRYNEQFF. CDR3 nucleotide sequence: TGTGCCAGCAGCTTAAGAAGAGGGACTAGATACAATGAGCAGTTCTTC.

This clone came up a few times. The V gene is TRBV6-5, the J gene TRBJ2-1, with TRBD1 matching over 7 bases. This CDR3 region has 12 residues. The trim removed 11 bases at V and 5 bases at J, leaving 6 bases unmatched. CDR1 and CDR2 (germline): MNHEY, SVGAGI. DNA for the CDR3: TGTGCCGCCAGGGGGTACAACAATGAGCAGTTCTTC. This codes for CAARGYNNEQFF.

CDR3 DNA: TGTGCCACCAGTGAGCATCTAGCGGGGCGGGATGAGCAGTTCTTC. Translation gives CATSEHLAGRDEQFF. The rearrangement links TRBV24-1 to TRBJ2-1; TRBD2 aligns across 9 bases. J gave up 8 bases and V 4 bases, and 8 bases lay outside the gene matches. Germline V gene lookup returns CDR1 KGHDR and CDR2 SFDVKD. The CDR3 runs to 15 residues.

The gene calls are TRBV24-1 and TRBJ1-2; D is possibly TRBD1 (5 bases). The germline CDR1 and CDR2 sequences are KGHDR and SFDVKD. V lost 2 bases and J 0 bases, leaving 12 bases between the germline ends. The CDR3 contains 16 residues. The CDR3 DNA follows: TGTGCCACCAGTGATTCGGGCAGGGCCACTAACTATGGCTACACCTTC. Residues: CATSDSGRATNYGYTF.

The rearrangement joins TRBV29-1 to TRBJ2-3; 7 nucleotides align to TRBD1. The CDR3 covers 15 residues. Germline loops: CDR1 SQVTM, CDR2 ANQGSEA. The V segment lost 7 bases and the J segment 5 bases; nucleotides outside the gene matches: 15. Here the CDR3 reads CSARGWQGVGDTQYF. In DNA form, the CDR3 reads TGCAGCGCCAGGGGGTGGCAGGGGGTAGGAGATACGCAGTATTTT.

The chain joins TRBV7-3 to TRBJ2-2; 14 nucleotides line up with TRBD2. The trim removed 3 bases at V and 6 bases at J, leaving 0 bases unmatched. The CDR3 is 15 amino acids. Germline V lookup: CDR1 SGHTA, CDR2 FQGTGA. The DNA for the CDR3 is TGTGCCAGCAGCTTGGGACTAGCGGGAGCCGGGGAGCTGTTTTTT. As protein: CASSLGLAGAGELFF.

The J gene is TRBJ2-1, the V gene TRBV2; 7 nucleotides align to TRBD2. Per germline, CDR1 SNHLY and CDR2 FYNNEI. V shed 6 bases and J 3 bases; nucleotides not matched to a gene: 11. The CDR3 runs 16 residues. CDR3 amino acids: CASRGRSGEGYNEQFF. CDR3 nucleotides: TGTGCCAGCAGGGGTCGTTCGGGGGAGGGCTACAATGAGCAGTTCTTC.

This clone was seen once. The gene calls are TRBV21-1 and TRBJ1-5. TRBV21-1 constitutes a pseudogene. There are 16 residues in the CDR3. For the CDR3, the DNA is TGTGCCAGCAGCAAAAGAGGCGGGCAGATCAATCAGCCCCAGCATTTT. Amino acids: CASSKRGGQINQPQHF.

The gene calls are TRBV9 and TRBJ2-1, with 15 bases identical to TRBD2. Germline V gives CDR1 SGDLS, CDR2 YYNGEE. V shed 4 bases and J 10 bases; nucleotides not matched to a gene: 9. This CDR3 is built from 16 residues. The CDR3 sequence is CASSRPGLAGGREQFF. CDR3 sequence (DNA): TGTGCCAGCAGCAGACCGGGACTAGCGGGAGGTAGGGAGCAGTTCTTC.

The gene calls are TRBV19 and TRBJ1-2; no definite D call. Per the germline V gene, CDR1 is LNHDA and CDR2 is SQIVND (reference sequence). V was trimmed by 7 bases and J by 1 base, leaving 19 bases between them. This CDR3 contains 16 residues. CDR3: CASTFGSKGVNYGYTF. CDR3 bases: TGTGCCAGTACCTTCGGGTCAAAAGGAGTTAACTATGGCTACACCTTC.

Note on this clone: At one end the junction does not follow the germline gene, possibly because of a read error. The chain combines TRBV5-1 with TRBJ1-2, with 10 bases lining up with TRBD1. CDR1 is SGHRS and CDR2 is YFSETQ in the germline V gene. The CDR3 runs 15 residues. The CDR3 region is CASSSRTGGNYGYTF. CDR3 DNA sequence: TGTGCCAGCAGCTCACGGACAGGGGGGAACTATGGCTACACCTTC.

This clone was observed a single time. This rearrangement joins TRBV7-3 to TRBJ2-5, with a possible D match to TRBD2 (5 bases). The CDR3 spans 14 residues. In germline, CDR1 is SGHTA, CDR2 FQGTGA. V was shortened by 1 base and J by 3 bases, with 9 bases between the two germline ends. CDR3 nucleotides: TGTGCCAGCAGCTTAATTGACGGGGAAGAGACCCAGTACTTC. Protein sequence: CASSLIDGEETQYF. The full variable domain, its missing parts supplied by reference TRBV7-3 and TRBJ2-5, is GAGVSQTPSNKVTEKGKYVELRCDPISGHTALYWYRQSLGQGPEFLIYFQGTGAADDSGLPNDRFFAVRPEGSVSTLKIQRTERGDSAVYLCASSLIDGEETQYFGPGTRLLVL.

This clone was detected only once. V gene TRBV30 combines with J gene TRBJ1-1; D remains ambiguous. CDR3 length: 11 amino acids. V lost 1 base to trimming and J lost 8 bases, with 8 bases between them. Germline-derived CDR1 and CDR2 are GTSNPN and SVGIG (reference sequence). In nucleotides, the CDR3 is TGTGCCTGGAGTGCTGGGCTAGAAGCTTTCTTT. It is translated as CAWSAGLEAFF.

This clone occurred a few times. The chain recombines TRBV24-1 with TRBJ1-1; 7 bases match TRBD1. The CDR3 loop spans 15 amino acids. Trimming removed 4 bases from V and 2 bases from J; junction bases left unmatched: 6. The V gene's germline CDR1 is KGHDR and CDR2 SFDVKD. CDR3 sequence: CATSDPGQTNTEAFF. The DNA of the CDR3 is TGTGCCACCAGTGACCCGGGACAGACAAACACTGAAGCTTTCTTT.

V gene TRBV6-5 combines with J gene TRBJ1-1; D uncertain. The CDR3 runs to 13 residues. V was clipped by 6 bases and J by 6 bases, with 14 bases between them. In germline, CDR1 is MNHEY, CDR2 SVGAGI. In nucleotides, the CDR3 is TGTGCCAGCAGATCCACAGAGGGCGCTGAAGCTTTCTTT. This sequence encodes CASRSTEGAEAFF.

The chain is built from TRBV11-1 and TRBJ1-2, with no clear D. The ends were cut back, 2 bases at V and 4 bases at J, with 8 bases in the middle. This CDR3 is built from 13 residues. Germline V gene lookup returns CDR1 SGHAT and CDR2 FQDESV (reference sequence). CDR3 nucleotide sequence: TGTGCCAGCAGCTTATTTTTGCGCTATGGCTACACCTTC. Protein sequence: CASSLFLRYGYTF. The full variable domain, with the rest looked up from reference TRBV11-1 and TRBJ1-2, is EAEVAQSPRYKITEKSQAVAFWCDPISGHATLYWYRQILGQGPELLVQFQDESVVDDSQLPKDRFSAERLKGVDSTLKIQPAELGDSAMYLCASSLFLRYGYTFGSGTRLTVV.

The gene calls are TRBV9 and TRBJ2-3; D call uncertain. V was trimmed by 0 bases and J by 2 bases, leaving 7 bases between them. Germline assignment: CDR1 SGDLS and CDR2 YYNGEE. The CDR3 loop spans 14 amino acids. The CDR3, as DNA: TGTGCCAGCAGCGTAGACAGTCTCACAGATACGCAGTATTTT. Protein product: CASSVDSLTDTQYF.

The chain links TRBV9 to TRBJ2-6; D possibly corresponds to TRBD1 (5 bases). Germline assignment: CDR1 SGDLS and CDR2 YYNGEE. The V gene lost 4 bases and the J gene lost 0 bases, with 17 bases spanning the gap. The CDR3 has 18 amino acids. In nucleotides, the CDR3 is TGTGCCAGCAGCTACCTTGGCTGGGGCCCCTCTGGGGCCAACGTCCTGACTTTC. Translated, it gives CASSYLGWGPSGANVLTF.

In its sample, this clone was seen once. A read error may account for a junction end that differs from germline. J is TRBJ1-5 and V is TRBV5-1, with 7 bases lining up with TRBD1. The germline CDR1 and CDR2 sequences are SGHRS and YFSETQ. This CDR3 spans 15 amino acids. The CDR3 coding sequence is TGTGCCAGCAGCTTGTCAGGGGGGCAATATCAGCCCCAGCATTTT. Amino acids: CASSLSGGQYQPQHF.

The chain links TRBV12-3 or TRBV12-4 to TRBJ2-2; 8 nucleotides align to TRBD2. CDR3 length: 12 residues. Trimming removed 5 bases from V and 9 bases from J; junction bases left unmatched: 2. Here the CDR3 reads CASSGLARELFF. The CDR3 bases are TGTGCCAGCAGTGGACTAGCCCGGGAGCTGTTTTTT.

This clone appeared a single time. CDR3 nucleotide sequence: TGTGCCAGCAGCTATTGGGACTCCGGGGAGCTGTTTTTT. It specifies CASSYWDSGELFF. The V call is TRBV7-9, the J call TRBJ2-2, with D perhaps matching TRBD2 (6 bases). The CDR3 contains 13 residues. The V end was cut by 4 bases, the J end by 6 bases, with 9 bases between. Germline assignment: CDR1 SEHNR and CDR2 FQNEAQ (reference sequence).

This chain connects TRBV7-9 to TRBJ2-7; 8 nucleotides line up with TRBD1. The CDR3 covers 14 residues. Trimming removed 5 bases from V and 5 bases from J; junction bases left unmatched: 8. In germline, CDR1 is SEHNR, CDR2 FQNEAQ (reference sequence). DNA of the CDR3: TGTGCCAGCAGCCCCAAGGACAGGGCCCACGAGCAGTACGTC. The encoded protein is CASSPKDRAHEQYV.